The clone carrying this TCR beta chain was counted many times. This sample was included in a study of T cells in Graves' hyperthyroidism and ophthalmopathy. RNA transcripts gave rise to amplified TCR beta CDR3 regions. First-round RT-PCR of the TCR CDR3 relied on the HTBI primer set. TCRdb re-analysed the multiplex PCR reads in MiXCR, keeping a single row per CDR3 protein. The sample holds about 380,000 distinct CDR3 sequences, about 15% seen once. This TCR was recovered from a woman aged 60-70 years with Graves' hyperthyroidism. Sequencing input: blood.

The CDR3 loop is CASSYPTGGAETQYF. The DNA of the CDR3 is TGTGCCAGCAGTTACCCGACAGGGGGCGCAGAGACCCAGTACTTC. The chain has TRBV6-6 and TRBJ2-5; TRBD1 agrees at 10 bases. The V gene end was trimmed by 2 bases and the J gene end by 4 bases; junction bases not matched to a gene: 4. Per the germline V gene, CDR1 is MNHNY and CDR2 is SVGAGI (reference sequence). The CDR3 runs 15 residues.